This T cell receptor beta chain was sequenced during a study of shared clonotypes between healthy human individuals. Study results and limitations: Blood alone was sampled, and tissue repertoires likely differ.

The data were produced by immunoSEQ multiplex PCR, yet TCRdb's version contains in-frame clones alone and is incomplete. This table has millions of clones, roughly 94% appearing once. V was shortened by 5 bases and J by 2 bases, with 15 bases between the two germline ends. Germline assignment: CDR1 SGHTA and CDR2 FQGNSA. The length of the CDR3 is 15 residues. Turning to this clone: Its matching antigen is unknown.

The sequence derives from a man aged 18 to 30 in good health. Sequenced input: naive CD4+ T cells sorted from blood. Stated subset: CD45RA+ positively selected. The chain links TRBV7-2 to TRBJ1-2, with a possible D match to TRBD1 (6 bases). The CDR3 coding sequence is TGTGCCAGCAGCCCGGGCACAGGGAAGAACTATGGCTACACCTTC. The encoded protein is CASSPGTGKNYGYTF.